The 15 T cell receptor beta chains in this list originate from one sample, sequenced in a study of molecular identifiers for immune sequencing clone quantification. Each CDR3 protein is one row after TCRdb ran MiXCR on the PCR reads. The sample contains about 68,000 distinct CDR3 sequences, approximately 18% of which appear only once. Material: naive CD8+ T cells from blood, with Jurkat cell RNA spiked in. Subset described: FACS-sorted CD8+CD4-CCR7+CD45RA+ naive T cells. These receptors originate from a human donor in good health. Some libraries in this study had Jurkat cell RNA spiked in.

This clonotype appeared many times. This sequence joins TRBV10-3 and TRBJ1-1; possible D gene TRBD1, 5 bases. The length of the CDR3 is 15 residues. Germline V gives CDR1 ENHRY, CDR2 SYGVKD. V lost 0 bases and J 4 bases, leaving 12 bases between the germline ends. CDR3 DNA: TGTGCCATCAGTGAGTCGCGGAGGGGTGGCACTGAAGCTTTCTTT. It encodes CAISESRRGGTEAFF.

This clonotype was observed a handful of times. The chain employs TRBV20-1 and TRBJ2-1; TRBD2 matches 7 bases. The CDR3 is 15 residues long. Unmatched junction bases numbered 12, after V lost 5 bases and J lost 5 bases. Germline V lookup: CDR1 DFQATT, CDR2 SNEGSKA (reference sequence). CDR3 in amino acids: CSAQLARYLNNEQFF. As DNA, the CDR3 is TGCAGTGCTCAACTAGCGAGATATCTTAACAATGAGCAGTTCTTC.

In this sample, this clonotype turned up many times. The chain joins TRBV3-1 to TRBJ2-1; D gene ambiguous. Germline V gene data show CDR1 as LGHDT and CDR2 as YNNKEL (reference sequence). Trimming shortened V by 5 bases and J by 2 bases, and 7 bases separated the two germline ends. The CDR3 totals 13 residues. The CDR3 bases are TGTGCCAGCAGCGGCGCGGCCTACAATGAGCAGTTCTTC. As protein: CASSGAAYNEQFF.

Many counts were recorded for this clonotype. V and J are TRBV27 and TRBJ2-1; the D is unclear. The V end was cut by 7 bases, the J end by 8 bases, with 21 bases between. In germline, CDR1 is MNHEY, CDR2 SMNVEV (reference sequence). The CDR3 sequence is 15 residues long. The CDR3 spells CASNPLGPHADEQFF. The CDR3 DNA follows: TGTGCCAGCAACCCCCTAGGGCCCCATGCGGATGAGCAGTTCTTC.

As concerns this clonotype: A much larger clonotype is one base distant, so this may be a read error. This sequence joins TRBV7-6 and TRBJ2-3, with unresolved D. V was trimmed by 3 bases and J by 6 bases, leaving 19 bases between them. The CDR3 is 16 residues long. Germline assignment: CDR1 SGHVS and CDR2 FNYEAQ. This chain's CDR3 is CASSFSPVGKTDTQYF. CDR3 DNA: TGTGCCAGCAGCTTCTCACCCGTAGGGAAAACGGATACGCAGTATTTT.

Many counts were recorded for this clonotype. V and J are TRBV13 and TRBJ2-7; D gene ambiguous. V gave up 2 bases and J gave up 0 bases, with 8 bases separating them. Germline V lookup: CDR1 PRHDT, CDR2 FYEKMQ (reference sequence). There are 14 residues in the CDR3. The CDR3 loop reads CASSLMTSSYEQYF. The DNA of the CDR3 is TGTGCCAGCAGCTTAATGACCAGCTCCTACGAGCAGTACTTC. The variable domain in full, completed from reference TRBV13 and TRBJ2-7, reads AAGVIQSPRHLIKEKRETATLKCYPIPRHDTVYWYQQGPGQDPQFLISFYEKMQSDKGSIPDRFSAQQFSDYHSELNMSSLELGDSALYFCASSLMTSSYEQYFGPGTRLTVT.

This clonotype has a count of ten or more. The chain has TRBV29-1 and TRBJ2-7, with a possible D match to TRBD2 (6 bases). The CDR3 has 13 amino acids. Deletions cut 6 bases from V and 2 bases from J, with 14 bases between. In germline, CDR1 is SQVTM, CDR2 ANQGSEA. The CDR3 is CSVGGPTTYEQYF. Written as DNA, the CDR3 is TGCAGCGTGGGGGGACCGACTACCTACGAGCAGTACTTC.

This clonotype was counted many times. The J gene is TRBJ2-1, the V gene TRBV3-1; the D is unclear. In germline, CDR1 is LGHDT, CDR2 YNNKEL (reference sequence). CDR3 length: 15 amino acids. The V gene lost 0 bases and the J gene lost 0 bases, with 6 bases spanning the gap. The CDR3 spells CASSQDSSSYNEQFF. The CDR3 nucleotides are TGTGCCAGCAGCCAAGATAGCAGCTCCTACAATGAGCAGTTCTTC.

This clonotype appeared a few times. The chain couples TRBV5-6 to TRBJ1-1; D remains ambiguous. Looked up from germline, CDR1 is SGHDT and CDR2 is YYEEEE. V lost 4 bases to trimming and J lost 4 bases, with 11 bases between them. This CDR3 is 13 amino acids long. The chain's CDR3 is CASSPESSTEAFF. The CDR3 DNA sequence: TGTGCCAGCAGCCCCGAGAGTTCCACTGAAGCTTTCTTT.

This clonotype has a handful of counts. The CDR3 DNA is TGTGCCAGCAGCCCGCGGACAGGGGGAGTAGAGAACACTGAAGCTTTCTTT. Its translation: CASSPRTGGVENTEAFF. This sequence joins TRBV7-8 and TRBJ1-1; 10 nucleotides agree with TRBD1. The CDR3 covers 17 residues. Germline lookup yields CDR1 SGHVS and CDR2 FQNEAQ. With V trimmed by 5 bases and J by 1 base, 10 bases remained unmatched.

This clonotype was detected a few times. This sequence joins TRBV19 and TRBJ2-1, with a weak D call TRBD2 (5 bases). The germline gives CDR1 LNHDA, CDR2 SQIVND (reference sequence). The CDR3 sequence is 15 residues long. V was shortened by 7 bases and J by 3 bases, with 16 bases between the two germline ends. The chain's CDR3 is CASKGFGGIYNEQFF. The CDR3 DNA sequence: TGTGCCAGTAAAGGATTCGGAGGTATCTACAATGAGCAGTTCTTC. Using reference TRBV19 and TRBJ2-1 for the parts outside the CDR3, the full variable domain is DGGITQSPKYLFRKEGQNVTLSCEQNLNHDAMYWYRQDPGQGLRLIYYSQIVNDFQKGDIAEGYSVSREKKESFPLTVTSAQKNPTAFYLCASKGFGGIYNEQFFGPGTRLTVL.

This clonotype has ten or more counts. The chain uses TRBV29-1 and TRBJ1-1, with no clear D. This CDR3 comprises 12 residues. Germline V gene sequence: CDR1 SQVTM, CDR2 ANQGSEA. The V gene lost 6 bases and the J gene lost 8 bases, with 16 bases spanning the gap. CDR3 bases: TGCAGCGTGACATTCTTCGGTCCCGAAGCTTTCTTT. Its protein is CSVTFFGPEAFF.

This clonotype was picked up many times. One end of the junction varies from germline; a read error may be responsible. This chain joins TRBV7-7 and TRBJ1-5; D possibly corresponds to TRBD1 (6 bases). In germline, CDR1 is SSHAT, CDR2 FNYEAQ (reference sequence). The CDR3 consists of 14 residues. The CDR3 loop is CASSHRGGQQPQHF. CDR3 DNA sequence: TGTGCTAGCAGTCACCGGGGGGGGCAACAGCCCCAGCATTTT.

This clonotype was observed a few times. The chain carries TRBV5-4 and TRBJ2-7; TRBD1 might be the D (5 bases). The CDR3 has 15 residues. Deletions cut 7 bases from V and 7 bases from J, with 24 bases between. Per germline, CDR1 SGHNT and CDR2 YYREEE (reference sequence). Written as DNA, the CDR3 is TGTGCCAGCTTTATAAGGGGCGCAGGTTTTGCTGAGCAGTACTTC. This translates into CASFIRGAGFAEQYF.

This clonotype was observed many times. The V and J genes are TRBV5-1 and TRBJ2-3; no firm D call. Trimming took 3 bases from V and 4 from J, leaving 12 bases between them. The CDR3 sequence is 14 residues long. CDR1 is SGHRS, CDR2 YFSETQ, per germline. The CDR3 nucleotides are TGCGCCAGCAGCTATTTTTCGGGTGCAGATACGCAGTATTTT. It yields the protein CASSYFSGADTQYF.